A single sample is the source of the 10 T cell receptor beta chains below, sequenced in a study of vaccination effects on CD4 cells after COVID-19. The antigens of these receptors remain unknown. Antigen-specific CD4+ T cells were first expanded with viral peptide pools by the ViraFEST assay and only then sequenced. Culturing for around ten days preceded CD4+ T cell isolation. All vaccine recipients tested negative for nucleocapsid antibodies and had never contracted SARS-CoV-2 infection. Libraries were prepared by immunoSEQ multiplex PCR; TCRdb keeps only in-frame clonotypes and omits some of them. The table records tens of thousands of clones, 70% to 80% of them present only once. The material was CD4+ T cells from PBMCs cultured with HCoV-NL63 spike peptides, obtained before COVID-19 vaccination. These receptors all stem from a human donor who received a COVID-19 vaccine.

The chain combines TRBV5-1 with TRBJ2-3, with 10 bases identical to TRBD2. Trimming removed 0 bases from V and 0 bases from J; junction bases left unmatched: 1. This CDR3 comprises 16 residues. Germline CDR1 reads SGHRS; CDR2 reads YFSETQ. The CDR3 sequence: CASSLVSGGSTDTQYF. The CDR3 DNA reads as TGCGCCAGCAGCTTGGTTAGCGGGGGGAGCACAGATACGCAGTATTTT.

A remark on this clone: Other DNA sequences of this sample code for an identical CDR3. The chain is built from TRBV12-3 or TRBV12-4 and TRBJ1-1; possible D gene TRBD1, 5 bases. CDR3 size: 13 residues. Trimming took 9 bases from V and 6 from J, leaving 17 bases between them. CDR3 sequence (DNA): TGTGCCAGTTTGGGGGGGGTTGGGGCTGAAGCTTTCTTT. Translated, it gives CASLGGVGAEAFF.

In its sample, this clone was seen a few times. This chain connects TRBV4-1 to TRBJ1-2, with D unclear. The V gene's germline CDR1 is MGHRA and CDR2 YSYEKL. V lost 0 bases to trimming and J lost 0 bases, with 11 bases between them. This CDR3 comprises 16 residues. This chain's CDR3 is CASSQDSLLANYGYTF. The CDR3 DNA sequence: TGCGCCAGCAGCCAAGACTCTCTGCTCGCTAACTATGGCTACACCTTC.

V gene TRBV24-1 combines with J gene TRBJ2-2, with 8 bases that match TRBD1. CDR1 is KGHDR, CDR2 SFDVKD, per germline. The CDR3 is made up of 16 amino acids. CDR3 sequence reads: CDEKAKDRGTTGELFF. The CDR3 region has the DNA TGTGACGAAAAGGCGAAAGACAGGGGTACCACCGGGGAGCTGTTTTTT.

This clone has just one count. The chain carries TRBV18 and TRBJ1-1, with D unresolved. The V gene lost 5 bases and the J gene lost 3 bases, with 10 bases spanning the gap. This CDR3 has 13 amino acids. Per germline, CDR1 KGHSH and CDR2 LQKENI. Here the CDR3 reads CASSDNGHTEAFF. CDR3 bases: TGTGCCAGCTCAGACAACGGACACACTGAAGCTTTCTTT.

The CDR3 is CASSYGTGGRGYTF. DNA for the CDR3: TGTGCCAGTAGCTACGGGACAGGGGGCAGGGGCTACACCTTC. The chain recombines TRBV19 with TRBJ1-2; 12 nucleotides align to TRBD1. V lost 6 bases, J lost 8 bases, and 7 bases stayed unmatched. The V gene's germline CDR1 is LNHDA and CDR2 SQIVND (reference sequence). This CDR3 contains 14 residues.

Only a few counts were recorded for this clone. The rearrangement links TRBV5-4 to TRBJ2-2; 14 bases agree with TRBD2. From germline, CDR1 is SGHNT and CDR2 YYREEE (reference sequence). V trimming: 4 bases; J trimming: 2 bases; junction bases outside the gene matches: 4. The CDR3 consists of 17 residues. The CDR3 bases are TGTGCCAGCAGCCCGGGACTAGCGGGGGCCAACACCGGGGAGCTGTTTTTT. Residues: CASSPGLAGANTGELFF.

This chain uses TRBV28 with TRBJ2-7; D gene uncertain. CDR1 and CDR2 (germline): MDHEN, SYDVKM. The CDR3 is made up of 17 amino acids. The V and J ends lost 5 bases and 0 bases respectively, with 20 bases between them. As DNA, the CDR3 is TGTGCCAGCAGTCTCTCCCCCCGGCAGGATAGCTCCTACGAGCAGTACGTC. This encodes CASSLSPRQDSSYEQYV.

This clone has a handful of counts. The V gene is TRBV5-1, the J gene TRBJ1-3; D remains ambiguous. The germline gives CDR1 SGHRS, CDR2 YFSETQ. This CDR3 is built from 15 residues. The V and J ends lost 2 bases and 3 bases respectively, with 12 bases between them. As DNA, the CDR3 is TGCGCCAGCAGCTTCGAGGGCACTCATGGAAACACCATATATTTT. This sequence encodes CASSFEGTHGNTIYF.

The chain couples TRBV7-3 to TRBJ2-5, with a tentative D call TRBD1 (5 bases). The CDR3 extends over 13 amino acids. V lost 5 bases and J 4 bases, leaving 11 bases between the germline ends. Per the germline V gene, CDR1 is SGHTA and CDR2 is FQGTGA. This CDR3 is CASSPPGSETQYF. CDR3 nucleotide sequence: TGTGCCAGCAGCCCCCCAGGGTCAGAGACCCAGTACTTC.